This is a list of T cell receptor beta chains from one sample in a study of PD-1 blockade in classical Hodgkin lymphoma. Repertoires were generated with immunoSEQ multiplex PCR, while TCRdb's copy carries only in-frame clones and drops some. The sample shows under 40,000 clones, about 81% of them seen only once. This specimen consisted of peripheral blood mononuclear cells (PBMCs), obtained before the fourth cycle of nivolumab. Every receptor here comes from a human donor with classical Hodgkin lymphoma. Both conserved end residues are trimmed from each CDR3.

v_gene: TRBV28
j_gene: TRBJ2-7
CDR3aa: ASRAGHSYEQY

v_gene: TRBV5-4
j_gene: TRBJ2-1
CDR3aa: ASSAGVDNEQF

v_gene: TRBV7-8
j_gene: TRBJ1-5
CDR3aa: ASSLGGHSNQPQH

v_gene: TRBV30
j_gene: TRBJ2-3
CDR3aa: AWSGDFTDTQY

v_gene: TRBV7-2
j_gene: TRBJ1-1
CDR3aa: ASSLAPTGVGNTEAF

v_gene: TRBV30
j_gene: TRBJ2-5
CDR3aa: AWKRGGGETQY

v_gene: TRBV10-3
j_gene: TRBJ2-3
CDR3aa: AISADRGAGTLKGTQY

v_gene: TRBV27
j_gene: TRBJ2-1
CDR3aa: ASRSLDEQF

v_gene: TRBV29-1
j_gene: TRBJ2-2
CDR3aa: SVEVKSFQQGVNGELF

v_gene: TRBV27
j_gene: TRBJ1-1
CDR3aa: ASRLFGGTPWGTEAF

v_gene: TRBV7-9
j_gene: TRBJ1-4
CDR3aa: ASSLAETEDEKLF

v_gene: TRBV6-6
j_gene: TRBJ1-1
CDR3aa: ASSYWGGRGIAF

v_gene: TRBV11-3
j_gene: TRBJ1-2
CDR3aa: ASSLNGYYGYT

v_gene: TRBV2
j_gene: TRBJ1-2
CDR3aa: ASSVLTLYGYT

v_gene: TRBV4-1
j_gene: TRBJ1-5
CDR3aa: ASGRQGNQPQH

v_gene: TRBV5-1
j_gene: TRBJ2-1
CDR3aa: ASSLEGEGTDEQF

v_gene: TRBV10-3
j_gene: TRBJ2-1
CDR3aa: AIRTAANEQF

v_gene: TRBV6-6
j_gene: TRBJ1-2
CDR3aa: ASSNADRGPIYGYT

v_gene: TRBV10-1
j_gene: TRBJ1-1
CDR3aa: ASSGGGNTEAF

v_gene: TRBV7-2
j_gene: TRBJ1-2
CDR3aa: ASSLDRQAGGYT

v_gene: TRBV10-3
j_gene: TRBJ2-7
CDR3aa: ANGTGAGEQY

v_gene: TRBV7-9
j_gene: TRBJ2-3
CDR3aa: ASSLTSGGSTDTQY

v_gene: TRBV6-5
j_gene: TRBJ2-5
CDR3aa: ASSPTMRRETQY

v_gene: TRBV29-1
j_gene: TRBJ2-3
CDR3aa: SVERSDTQY

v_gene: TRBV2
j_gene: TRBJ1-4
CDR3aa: ASSAQGAREKLF

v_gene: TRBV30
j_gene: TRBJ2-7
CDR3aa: ASGRSVYEQY

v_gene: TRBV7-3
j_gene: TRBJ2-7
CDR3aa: ASSPLAGDNEQY

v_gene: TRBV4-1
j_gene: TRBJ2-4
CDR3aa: ASSPLGGRNIQY

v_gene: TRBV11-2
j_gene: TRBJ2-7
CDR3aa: ASSQTGAYEQY

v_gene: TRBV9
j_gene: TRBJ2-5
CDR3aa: ASSVANGRGETQY

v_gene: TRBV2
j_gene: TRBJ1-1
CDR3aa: ASSVTGGTEAF

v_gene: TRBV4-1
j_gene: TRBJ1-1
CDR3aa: ASRGVLRNTEAF

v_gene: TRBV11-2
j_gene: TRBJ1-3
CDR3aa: ASSLSGNTIY

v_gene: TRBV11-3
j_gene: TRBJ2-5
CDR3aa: ASSLGLQGAEETQY

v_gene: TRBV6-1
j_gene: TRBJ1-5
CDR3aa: ASRLDRNSNQPQH

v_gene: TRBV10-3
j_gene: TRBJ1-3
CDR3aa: AISQGGSSGNTIY

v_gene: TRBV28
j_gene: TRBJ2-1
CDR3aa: ASRGSGSSYNEQF

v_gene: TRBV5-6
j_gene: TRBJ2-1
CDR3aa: ASSLFVGGGGYNEQF

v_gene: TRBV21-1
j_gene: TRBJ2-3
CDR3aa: ASSKIEDTQY

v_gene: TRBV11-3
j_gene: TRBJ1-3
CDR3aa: ASSPLLSGPLSGNTIY

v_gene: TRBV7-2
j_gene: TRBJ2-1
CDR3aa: ASGNGTSGPYNEQF

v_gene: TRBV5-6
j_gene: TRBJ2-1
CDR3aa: ASSRSWGAGTEYNEQF

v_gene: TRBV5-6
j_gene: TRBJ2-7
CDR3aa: ASSWTGPSEEQY

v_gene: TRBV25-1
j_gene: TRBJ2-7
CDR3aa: ASSGNRTSGNLEQY

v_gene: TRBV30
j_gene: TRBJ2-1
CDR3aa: AWRKTQAASYNEQF

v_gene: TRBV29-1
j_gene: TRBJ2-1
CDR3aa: SVVQGGNEQF

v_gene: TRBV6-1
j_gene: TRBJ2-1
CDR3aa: ASSQPQGRDEQF

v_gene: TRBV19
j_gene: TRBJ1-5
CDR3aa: ASSLGQGIYSNQPQH

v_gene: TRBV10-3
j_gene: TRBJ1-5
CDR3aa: AISEGGGQSLNQPQH

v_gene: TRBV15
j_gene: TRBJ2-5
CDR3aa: ATSRDLGRAQY

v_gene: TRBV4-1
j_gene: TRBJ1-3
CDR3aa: ASSQDAPGTGLQDGGNTIY

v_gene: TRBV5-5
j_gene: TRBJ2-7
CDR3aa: ASSAGSKPQEQY

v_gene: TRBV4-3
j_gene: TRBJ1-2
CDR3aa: ASSQDVQGIDGYT

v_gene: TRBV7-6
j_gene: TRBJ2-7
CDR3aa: ASSPDRGHYEQY

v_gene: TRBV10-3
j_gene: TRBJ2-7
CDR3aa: AISDPGGQGVYEQY